This T cell receptor (beta chain) originates from a study of CD8 T cells in cerebrospinal fluid in Alzheimer's disease. CDR1 is MNHEY, CDR2 SVGEGT, per germline. The CDR3 loop spans 13 amino acids. Considering frequency, this clonotype is medium-sized. 10X single-cell V(D)J and 5' gene-expression libraries profiled CSF cells. TCRdb reprocessed the 10x single-cell sequencing reads; each CDR3 protein has one entry and no DNA is given. Recorded for this sample: hundreds of distinct CDR3 sequences. A live/dead marker was used to sort live CSF cells for droplet sequencing. Sequencing was carried out using cerebrospinal fluid. The chain carries TRBV6-2 or TRBV6-3 and TRBJ2-7; TCRdb returns TRBD2, unconfirmable since there is no DNA. The receptor was isolated from a human donor with Alzheimer's disease. The CDR3: CASSYQAGLEQYF.